This T cell receptor beta chain stems from a study of blood T cell repertoires in COVID-19. Whole-study context: From T cells, B-cell-depleted T cells, or PBMCs came the material, which was cDNA or gDNA.

Clones were read by immunoSEQ multiplex PCR, and TCRdb kept only the in-frame ones, dropping some. The table includes over 150,000 clones, 80% to 90% detected once. This CDR3 contains 16 residues. With 0 bases clipped from V and 8 bases from J, the junction kept 7 bases outside the gene matches. Germline V gene sequence: CDR1 LGHNA, CDR2 YNFKEQ. This receptor was obtained from a man aged 50-60 years who had recovered from COVID-19. This chain links TRBV4-2 with TRBJ2-4; TRBD2 aligns across 10 bases. Sequenced material: PBMCs or T cells enriched from blood (not recorded which). The CDR3 nucleotides are TGTGCCAGCAGCCAAGATTCTAGCGGGGGATCGGACATTCAGTACTTC. Translation: CASSQDSSGGSDIQYF.